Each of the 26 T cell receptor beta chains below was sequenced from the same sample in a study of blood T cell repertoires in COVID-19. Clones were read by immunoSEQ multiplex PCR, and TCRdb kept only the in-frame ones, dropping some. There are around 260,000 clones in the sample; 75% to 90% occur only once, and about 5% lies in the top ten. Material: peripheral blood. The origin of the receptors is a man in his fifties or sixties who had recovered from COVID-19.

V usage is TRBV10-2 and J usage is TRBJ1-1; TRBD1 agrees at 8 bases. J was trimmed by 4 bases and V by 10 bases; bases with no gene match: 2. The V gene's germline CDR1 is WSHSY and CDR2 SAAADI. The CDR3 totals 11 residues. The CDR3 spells CATTGGTEAFF. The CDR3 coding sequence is TGCGCCACCACAGGGGGCACTGAAGCTTTCTTT.

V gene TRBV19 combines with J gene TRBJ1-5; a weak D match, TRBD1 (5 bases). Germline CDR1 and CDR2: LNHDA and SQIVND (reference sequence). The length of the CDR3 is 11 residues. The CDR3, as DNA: TGTGCAACAGGCCCCAATCAGCCCCAGCATTTT. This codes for CATGPNQPQHF.

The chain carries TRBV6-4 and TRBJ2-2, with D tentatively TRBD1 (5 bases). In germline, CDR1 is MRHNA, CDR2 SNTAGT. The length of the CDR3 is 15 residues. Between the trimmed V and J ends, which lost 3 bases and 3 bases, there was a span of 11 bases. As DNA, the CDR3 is TGTGCCAGCAGTGAAGCCCAGGGCGACACCGGGGAGCTGTTTTTT. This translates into CASSEAQGDTGELFF.

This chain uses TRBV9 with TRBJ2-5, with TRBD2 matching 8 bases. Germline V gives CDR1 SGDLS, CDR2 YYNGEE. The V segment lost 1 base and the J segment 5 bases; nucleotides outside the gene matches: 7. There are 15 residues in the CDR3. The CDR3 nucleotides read TGTGCCAGCAGCGTATCGCGGGGGGCCTCTGAGACCCAGTACTTC. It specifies CASSVSRGASETQYF.

In DNA form, the CDR3 reads TGTGCCAGCAGTCCGGGACTAGGTCTGGATACGCAGTATTTT. Its protein is CASSPGLGLDTQYF. The rearrangement links TRBV27 to TRBJ2-3; 8 bases match TRBD2. J was trimmed by 6 bases and V by 5 bases; bases with no gene match: 7. Germline V gene lookup returns CDR1 MNHEY and CDR2 SMNVEV (reference sequence). The CDR3 has 14 residues.

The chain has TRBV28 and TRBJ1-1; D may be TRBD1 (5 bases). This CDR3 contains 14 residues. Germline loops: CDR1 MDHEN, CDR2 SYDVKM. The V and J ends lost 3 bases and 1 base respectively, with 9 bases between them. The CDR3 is CASSFQGWNTEAFF. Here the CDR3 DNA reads TGTGCCAGCAGTTTCCAGGGCTGGAACACTGAAGCTTTCTTT.

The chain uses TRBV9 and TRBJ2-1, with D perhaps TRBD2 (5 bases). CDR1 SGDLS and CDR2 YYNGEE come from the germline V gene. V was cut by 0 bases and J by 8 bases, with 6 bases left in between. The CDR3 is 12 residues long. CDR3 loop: CASSVVGDEQFF. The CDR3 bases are TGTGCCAGCAGCGTAGTCGGGGATGAGCAGTTCTTC.

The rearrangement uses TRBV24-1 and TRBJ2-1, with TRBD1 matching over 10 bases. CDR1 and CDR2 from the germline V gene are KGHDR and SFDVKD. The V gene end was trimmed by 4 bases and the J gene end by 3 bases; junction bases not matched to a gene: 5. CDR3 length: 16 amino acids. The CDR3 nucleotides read TGTGCCACCAGTGACACCGGGACAGGGGACTACAATGAGCAGTTCTTC. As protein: CATSDTGTGDYNEQFF.

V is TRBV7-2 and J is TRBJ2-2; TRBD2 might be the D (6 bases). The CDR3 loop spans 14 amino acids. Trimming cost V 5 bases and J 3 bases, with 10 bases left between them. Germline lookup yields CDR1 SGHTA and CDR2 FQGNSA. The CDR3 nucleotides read TGTGCCAGCAGCCGGGACTTCCACACCGGGGAGCTGTTTTTT. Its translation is CASSRDFHTGELFF.

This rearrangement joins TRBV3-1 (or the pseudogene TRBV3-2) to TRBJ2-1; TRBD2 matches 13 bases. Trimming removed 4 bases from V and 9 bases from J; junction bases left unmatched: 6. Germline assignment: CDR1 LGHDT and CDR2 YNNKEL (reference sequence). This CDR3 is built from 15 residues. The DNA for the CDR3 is TGTGCCAGCAGCCGCGGGACTAGCGGGGTCTTTGAGCAGTTCTTC. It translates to CASSRGTSGVFEQFF.

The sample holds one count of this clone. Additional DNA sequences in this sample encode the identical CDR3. This CDR3 reads CASRPGQGAYEQYF. CDR3 sequence (DNA): TGTGCCAGCAGACCGGGACAGGGGGCGTACGAGCAGTACTTC. The V gene is TRBV2, the J gene TRBJ2-7, with 12 bases lining up with TRBD1. The CDR3 sequence is 14 residues long. Germline values: CDR1 SNHLY, CDR2 FYNNEI. Losses at the gene ends were 6 bases for V and 4 bases for J; bases not matched to a gene: 4.

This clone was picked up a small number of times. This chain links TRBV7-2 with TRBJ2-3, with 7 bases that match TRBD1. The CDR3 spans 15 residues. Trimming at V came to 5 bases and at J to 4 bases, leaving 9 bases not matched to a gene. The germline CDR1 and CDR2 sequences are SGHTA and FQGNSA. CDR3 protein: CASSLERGLADTQYF. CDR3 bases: TGTGCCAGCAGCCTCGAGAGGGGGCTCGCAGATACGCAGTATTTT.

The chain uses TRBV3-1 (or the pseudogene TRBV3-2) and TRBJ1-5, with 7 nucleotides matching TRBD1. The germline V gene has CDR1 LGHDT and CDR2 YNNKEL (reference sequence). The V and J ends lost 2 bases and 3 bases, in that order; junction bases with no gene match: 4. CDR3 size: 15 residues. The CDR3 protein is CASSQTDRVNQPQHF. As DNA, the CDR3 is TGTGCCAGCAGCCAAACCGACAGGGTCAATCAGCCCCAGCATTTT.

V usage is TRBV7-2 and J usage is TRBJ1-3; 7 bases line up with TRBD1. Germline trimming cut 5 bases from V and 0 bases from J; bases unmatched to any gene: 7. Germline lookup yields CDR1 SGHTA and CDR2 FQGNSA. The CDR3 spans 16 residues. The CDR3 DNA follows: TGTGCCAGCAGCCCGGACAGGTATAACTCTGGAAACACCATATATTTT. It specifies CASSPDRYNSGNTIYF.

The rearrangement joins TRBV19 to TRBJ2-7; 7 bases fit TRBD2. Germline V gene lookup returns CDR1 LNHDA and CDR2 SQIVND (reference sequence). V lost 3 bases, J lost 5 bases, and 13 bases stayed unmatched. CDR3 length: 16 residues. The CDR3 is CASSINLAGVTHEQYF. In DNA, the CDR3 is TGTGCCAGTAGTATTAATTTGGCGGGAGTCACCCACGAGCAGTACTTC.

CDR3 DNA sequence: TGTGCCAGCAGCGTAGATGGGACTAGCGTAAGAGATGAGCAGTTCTTC. Amino acid sequence: CASSVDGTSVRDEQFF. The gene calls are TRBV9 and TRBJ2-1; 10 positions match TRBD2. The germline CDR1 and CDR2 sequences are SGDLS and YYNGEE. This CDR3 contains 16 residues. Trimming removed 0 bases from V and 8 bases from J; junction bases left unmatched: 8.

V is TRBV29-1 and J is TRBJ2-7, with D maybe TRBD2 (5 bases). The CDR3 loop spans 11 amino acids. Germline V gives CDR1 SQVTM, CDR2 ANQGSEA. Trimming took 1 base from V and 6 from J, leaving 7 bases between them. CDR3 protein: CSVEGGSEQYF. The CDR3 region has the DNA TGCAGCGTTGAAGGAGGGAGCGAGCAGTACTTC.

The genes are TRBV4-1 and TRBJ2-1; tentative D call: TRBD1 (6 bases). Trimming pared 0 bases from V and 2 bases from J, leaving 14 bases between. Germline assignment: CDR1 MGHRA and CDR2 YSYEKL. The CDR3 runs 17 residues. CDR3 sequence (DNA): TGCGCCAGCAGCCAAGAGGCCACAGGGCCCCCCTACAATGAGCAGTTCTTC. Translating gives CASSQEATGPPYNEQFF.

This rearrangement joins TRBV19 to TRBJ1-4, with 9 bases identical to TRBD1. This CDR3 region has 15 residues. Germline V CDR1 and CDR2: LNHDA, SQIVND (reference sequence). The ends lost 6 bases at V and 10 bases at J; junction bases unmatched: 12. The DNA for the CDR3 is TGTGCCAGTAGCTCCCCGGGACAGGGTCGAGGAAAACTGTTTTTT. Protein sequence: CASSSPGQGRGKLFF.

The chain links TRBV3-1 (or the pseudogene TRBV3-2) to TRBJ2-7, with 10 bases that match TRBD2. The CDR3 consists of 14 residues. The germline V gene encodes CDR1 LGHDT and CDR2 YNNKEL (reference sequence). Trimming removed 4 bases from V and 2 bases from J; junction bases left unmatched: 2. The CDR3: CASSRTSGAYEQYF. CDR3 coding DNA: TGTGCCAGCAGCCGGACTAGCGGAGCCTACGAGCAGTACTTC.

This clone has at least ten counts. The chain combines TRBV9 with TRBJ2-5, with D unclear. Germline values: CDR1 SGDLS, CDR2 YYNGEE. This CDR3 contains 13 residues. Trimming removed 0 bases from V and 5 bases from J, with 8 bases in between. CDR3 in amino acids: CASSVAGRETQYF. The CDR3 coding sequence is TGTGCCAGCAGCGTAGCAGGCCGGGAGACCCAGTACTTC.

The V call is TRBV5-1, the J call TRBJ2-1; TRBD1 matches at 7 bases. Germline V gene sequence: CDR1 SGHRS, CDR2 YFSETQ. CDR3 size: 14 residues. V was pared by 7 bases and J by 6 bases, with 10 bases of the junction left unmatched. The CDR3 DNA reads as TGCGCCAGCGACGAAGGGGGCCTAGGCAATGAGCAGTTCTTC. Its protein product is CASDEGGLGNEQFF.

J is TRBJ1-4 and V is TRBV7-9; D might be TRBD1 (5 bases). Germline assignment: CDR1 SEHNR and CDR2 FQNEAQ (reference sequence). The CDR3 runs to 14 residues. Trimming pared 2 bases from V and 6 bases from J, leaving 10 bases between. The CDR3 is CASSLSAQDEKLFF. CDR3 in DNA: TGTGCCAGCAGCTTAAGTGCACAGGATGAAAAACTGTTTTTT.

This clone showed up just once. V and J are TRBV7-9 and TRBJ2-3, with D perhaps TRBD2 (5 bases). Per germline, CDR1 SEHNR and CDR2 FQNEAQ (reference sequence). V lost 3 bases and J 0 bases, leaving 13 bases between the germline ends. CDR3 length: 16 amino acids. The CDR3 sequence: CASSFGGTPSTDTQYF. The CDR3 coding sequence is TGTGCCAGCAGCTTTGGAGGAACCCCTAGCACAGATACGCAGTATTTT.

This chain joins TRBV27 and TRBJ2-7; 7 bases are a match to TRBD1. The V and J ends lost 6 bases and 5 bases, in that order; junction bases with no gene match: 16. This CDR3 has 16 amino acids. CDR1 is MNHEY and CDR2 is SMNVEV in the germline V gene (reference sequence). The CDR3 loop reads CASSLNQGVSAHEQYF. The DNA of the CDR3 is TGTGCCAGCAGCCTAAACCAGGGGGTTTCGGCCCACGAGCAGTACTTC.

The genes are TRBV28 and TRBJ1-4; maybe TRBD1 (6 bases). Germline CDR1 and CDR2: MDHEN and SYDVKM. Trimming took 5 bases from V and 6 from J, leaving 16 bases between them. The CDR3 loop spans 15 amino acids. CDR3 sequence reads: CASSEHDRFDEKLFF. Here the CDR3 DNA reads TGTGCCAGCAGTGAACACGACAGGTTCGATGAAAAACTGTTTTTT.